The sequence of this T cell receptor (beta chain) was determined in a study of shared clonotypes between healthy human individuals. Study-level background: Three plates each covered CD4 naive and memory; CD8 naive two, CD8 memory one.

Using immunoSEQ multiplex PCR, the repertoire was profiled, and TCRdb retains in-frame clones only, with some absent. The sample yields 2,500,000 or so clones, approximately 94% seen once. General observations from the study: Among donors, sharing of clonotypes was expected to be affected by sequencing depth. The diversity represented, both genetic and in exposure history, was limited by few donors.

Worth noting for this clone: What it binds is not known.

The germline CDR1 and CDR2 sequences are SGHTA and FQGNSA. This CDR3 has 15 residues. The V gene end was trimmed by 5 bases and the J gene end by 7 bases; junction bases not matched to a gene: 8. This sequence originates from a man aged 18 to 30 in good health. The sequenced sample was naive CD4+ T cells sorted from blood. The subset denotes: CD45RA+ positively selected. The chain is built from TRBV7-2 and TRBJ1-4, with 9 bases lining up with TRBD1. The chain's CDR3 is CASSINRGPGEKLFF. CDR3 sequence (DNA): TGTGCCAGCAGCATAAACAGGGGGCCGGGTGAAAAACTGTTTTTT.